The 31 T cell receptor beta chains below come from one sample, sequenced in a study of T cells after yellow fever vaccination. Via MiXCR, TCRdb re-called the 5' RACE reads, giving one row per CDR3 protein. The table has some 320,000 distinct CDR3 sequences, roughly 3.9% seen once. The specimen comprised PBMCs, sampled 5 days after the yellow fever booster vaccination. Receptor source: a man between 18 and 29 years old who received the YFV17D yellow fever vaccine.

This clonotype was recorded a few times. The junction does not match germline at one end; this may be a read error. V is TRBV7-9 and J is TRBJ2-5, with D unresolved. The germline V gene has CDR1 SEHNR and CDR2 FQNEAQ (reference sequence). The CDR3 totals 8 residues. The CDR3 protein is CATQVSHF. The CDR3 DNA follows: TGTGCCACCCAGGTTTCGCACTTC.

The chain employs TRBV6-5 and TRBJ1-1; TRBD1 matches 8 bases. Germline V gives CDR1 MNHEY, CDR2 SVGAGI. V dropped 6 bases and J dropped 3; count of bases not matched to a gene: 9. The CDR3 runs to 15 residues. Here the CDR3 reads CASSPRGPGDTEAFF. CDR3 nucleotides: TGTGCCAGCAGCCCCAGGGGGCCGGGGGACACTGAAGCTTTCTTT.

This clonotype was seen a few times. The CDR3 loop reads CASSTIRQGSYEQYF. In DNA form, the CDR3 reads TGTGCCAGCAGTACCATCCGACAGGGATCCTACGAGCAGTACTTC. The V and J genes are TRBV12-3 or TRBV12-4 and TRBJ2-7, with 7 nucleotides matching TRBD1. The CDR3 sequence is 15 residues long. J was trimmed by 1 base and V by 5 bases; bases with no gene match: 8.

This clonotype showed up many times. The chain recombines TRBV7-9 with TRBJ2-7; 7 nucleotides align to TRBD1. There are 14 residues in the CDR3. Per germline, CDR1 SEHNR and CDR2 FQNEAQ (reference sequence). V trimming: 2 bases; J trimming: 4 bases; junction bases outside the gene matches: 5. CDR3 sequence reads: CASSLMGTEYEQYF. CDR3 in DNA: TGTGCCAGCAGCTTAATGGGGACAGAGTACGAGCAGTACTTC.

The chain employs TRBV7-9 and TRBJ2-3; 7 bases map to TRBD1. CDR1 is SEHNR, CDR2 FQNEAQ, per germline (reference sequence). V was clipped by 8 bases and J by 2 bases; unmatched bases: 7. The CDR3 is 14 residues long. CDR3 sequence: CASAYRGNTDTQYF. In nucleotides, the CDR3 is TGTGCCAGCGCTTACAGGGGCAACACAGATACGCAGTATTTT.

This clonotype was observed many times. The chain is built from TRBV15 and TRBJ2-2; D is ambiguous. CDR3 size: 12 residues. V was cut by 0 bases and J by 5 bases, with 1 base left in between. Germline lookup yields CDR1 LNHNV and CDR2 YYDKDF (reference sequence). CDR3 coding DNA: TGTGCCACCAGCAGAGATACCGGGGAGCTGTTTTTT. Protein sequence: CATSRDTGELFF.

This clonotype has at least ten counts. The V and J genes are TRBV12-3 or TRBV12-4 and TRBJ2-5; no definite D call. Trimming cost V 8 bases and J 5 bases, with 9 bases left between them. The CDR3 is 11 residues long. The CDR3 nucleotides are TGTGCCAGCCGCGGTTGGGAGACCCAGTACTTC. Protein sequence: CASRGWETQYF.

This clonotype appeared a few times. V gene TRBV6-6 combines with J gene TRBJ1-1, with D maybe TRBD1 (5 bases). V gave up 2 bases and J gave up 6 bases, with 16 bases separating them. The CDR3 length is 15 residues. From germline, CDR1 is MNHNY and CDR2 SVGAGI (reference sequence). The CDR3 loop is CASSYGYTGHAEAFF. The CDR3 region has the DNA TGTGCCAGCAGTTACGGGTATACGGGGCACGCTGAAGCTTTCTTT.

This clonotype was seen more than once but under ten times. The gene calls are TRBV9 and TRBJ2-3; 8 bases match TRBD1. The CDR3 sequence is 16 residues long. Germline trimming cut 2 bases from V and 7 bases from J; bases unmatched to any gene: 12. Germline V gene lookup returns CDR1 SGDLS and CDR2 YYNGEE. CDR3 residues: CASSVDQGASGYTQYF. CDR3 DNA sequence: TGTGCCAGCAGCGTGGATCAGGGGGCCTCTGGGTATACGCAGTATTTT.

This clonotype was observed at least ten times. V and J are TRBV25-1 and TRBJ1-1, with unresolved D. Germline-derived CDR1 and CDR2 are MGHDK and SYGVNS. The CDR3 contains 13 residues. The V gene lost 3 bases and the J gene lost 8 bases, with 13 bases spanning the gap. CDR3 bases: TGTGCCAGCAGTGACGGGTTCATTCTCGAAGCTTTCTTT. Its protein is CASSDGFILEAFF.

Only a few counts were recorded for this clonotype. This chain joins TRBV11-2 and TRBJ2-1; tentatively, D is TRBD1 (7 bases). Per the germline V gene, CDR1 is SGHAT and CDR2 is FQNNGV. The V end lost 1 base, the J end lost 4 bases, and 11 bases lay between the germline ends. CDR3 size: 15 residues. CDR3 DNA sequence: TGTGCCAGCAGCTTAGGGCAGGGGGGTTACAATGAGCAGTTCTTC. Translated, it gives CASSLGQGGYNEQFF.

This clonotype was observed a handful of times. The chain combines TRBV29-1 with TRBJ2-6; perhaps TRBD1 as D (5 bases). CDR1 is SQVTM, CDR2 ANQGSEA, per germline. The V end lost 4 bases, the J end lost 0 bases, and 7 bases lay between the germline ends. The CDR3 covers 14 residues. CDR3 in amino acids: CSVGQGSGANVLTF. CDR3 nucleotides: TGCAGCGTTGGGCAGGGCTCTGGGGCCAACGTCCTGACTTTC.

This clonotype has just a few counts. The chain uses TRBV5-1 and TRBJ2-1; TRBD1 matches 9 bases. This CDR3 spans 15 amino acids. In germline, CDR1 is SGHRS, CDR2 YFSETQ. Trimming removed 7 bases from V and 7 bases from J; junction bases left unmatched: 12. The CDR3 region is CASANEGQGANEQFF. CDR3 nucleotide sequence: TGCGCCAGCGCCAACGAGGGACAGGGAGCGAATGAGCAGTTCTTC.

V and J are TRBV15 and TRBJ1-4; D gene ambiguous. This CDR3 is built from 17 residues. Trimming removed 5 bases from V and 0 bases from J, with 16 bases in between. Germline V gene data show CDR1 as LNHNV and CDR2 as YYDKDF (reference sequence). The CDR3 reads CATSSTLDSATNEKLFF. CDR3 in DNA: TGTGCCACCAGCTCCACCCTGGACTCTGCAACTAATGAAAAACTGTTTTTT.

V and J are TRBV27 and TRBJ1-5; possible D gene TRBD1, 6 bases. CDR1 is MNHEY, CDR2 SMNVEV, per germline (reference sequence). Trimming pared 1 base from V and 0 bases from J, leaving 10 bases between. The CDR3 covers 16 residues. The CDR3 nucleotides read TGTGCCAGCAGTTTATACTGGACAGATAGCAATCAGCCCCAGCATTTT. It encodes CASSLYWTDSNQPQHF.

The CDR3, as DNA: TGTGCCAGCAGCCAAGGCCAGCGTGGCACAGATACGCAGTATTTT. As protein: CASSQGQRGTDTQYF. The chain links TRBV4-2 to TRBJ2-3; D unclear. There are 15 residues in the CDR3. V was trimmed by 1 base and J by 1 base, leaving 9 bases between them. CDR1 is LGHNA, CDR2 YNFKEQ, per germline.

The chain is built from TRBV12-3 or TRBV12-4 and TRBJ1-2, with D unclear. V was cut by 3 bases and J by 3 bases, with 11 bases left in between. The CDR3 covers 14 residues. DNA of the CDR3: TGTGCCAGCAGTTTTACAGAAGCTTACTATGGCTACACCTTC. Protein: CASSFTEAYYGYTF.

J is TRBJ2-3 and V is TRBV24-1; 7 nucleotides line up with TRBD2. Looked up from germline, CDR1 is KGHDR and CDR2 is SFDVKD. The CDR3 contains 15 residues. Losses at the gene ends were 6 bases for V and 1 base for J; bases not matched to a gene: 6. The CDR3 DNA is TGTGCCACCAGTAGGGCAAGCGGGGGCACAGATACGCAGTATTTT. It encodes CATSRASGGTDTQYF.

This clonotype was observed a few times. The chain carries TRBV9 and TRBJ2-1, with D possibly being TRBD1 or TRBD2 (7 bases each). Germline assignment: CDR1 SGDLS and CDR2 YYNGEE. The CDR3 is 15 residues long. Trimming took off 4 bases at V and 4 bases at J, with 15 bases between the two ends. CDR3 coding DNA: TGTGCCAGCAGCCCAGGGGGGGTGGGTTACAATGAGCAGTTCTTC. Protein: CASSPGGVGYNEQFF.

This clonotype was picked up many times. The rearrangement uses TRBV5-1 and TRBJ2-6, with 8 bases identical to TRBD1. J was trimmed by 2 bases and V by 4 bases; bases with no gene match: 2. CDR1 is SGHRS, CDR2 YFSETQ, per germline. The CDR3 extends over 15 amino acids. CDR3 nucleotide sequence: TGCGCCAGCAGCGAACAGGGGGCTGGGGCCAACGTCCTGACTTTC. Protein product: CASSEQGAGANVLTF.

The CDR3 region has the DNA TGTGCCAGCAGCTACGCCTTGAGGACGGTATTATATGGCTACACCTTC. As protein: CASSYALRTVLYGYTF. The chain links TRBV6-5 to TRBJ1-2; no definite D call. V lost 6 bases to trimming and J lost 5 bases, with 22 bases between them. The CDR3 length is 16 residues. Germline assignment: CDR1 MNHEY and CDR2 SVGAGI.

This chain links TRBV4-3 with TRBJ1-2; D is possibly TRBD1 (6 bases). The V gene lost 1 base and the J gene lost 8 bases, with 17 bases spanning the gap. This CDR3 region has 15 residues. Germline CDR1 LGHNA, CDR2 YSLEER. The CDR3 DNA follows: TGCGCCAGCAGCCAAGTTGGGGGCCAAGGATACGGCTACACCTTC. It is translated as CASSQVGGQGYGYTF.

This clonotype was observed once. This chain connects TRBV7-6 to TRBJ2-1, with TRBD2 as a possible D gene (6 bases). The germline V gene encodes CDR1 SGHVS and CDR2 FNYEAQ. The CDR3 loop spans 15 amino acids. Trimming shortened V by 0 bases and J by 6 bases, and 12 bases separated the two germline ends. CDR3 DNA sequence: TGTGCCAGCAGCTTAGCGTTGGGGGGAAGCAATGAGCAGTTCTTC. Residues: CASSLALGGSNEQFF.

Only a few counts were recorded for this clonotype. The chain joins TRBV20-1 to TRBJ1-6, with no clear D. The germline V gene encodes CDR1 DFQATT and CDR2 SNEGSKA (reference sequence). The CDR3 is 15 residues long. Trimming stripped 1 base from V and 4 bases from J, with 11 bases between. The CDR3 here is CSARVIGPYNSPLHF. DNA of the CDR3: TGCAGTGCTAGAGTGATAGGACCATATAATTCACCCCTCCACTTT.

A few counts support this clonotype. The chain carries TRBV5-1 and TRBJ2-5; D gene ambiguous. This CDR3 contains 16 residues. Germline V gives CDR1 SGHRS, CDR2 YFSETQ. Trimming cost V 1 base and J 4 bases, with 17 bases left between them. The CDR3 region has the DNA TGCGCCAGCAGCTTGCTTGCAGGTCCGGGCGGAGAGACCCAGTACTTC. This sequence encodes CASSLLAGPGGETQYF.

This clonotype was observed many times. V and J are TRBV20-1 and TRBJ2-1; perhaps TRBD2 as D (6 bases). The CDR3 contains 14 residues. CDR1 DFQATT and CDR2 SNEGSKA come from the germline V gene (reference sequence). The ends were cut back, 3 bases at V and 2 bases at J, with 11 bases in the middle. CDR3 in DNA: TGCAGTGCTAGGCTGGGAGGTACCTACAATGAGCAGTTCTTC. Protein: CSARLGGTYNEQFF.

The chain has TRBV5-1 and TRBJ2-3, with 8 bases aligning to TRBD2. This CDR3 is built from 17 residues. Germline-derived CDR1 and CDR2 are SGHRS and YFSETQ. Losses at the gene ends were 4 bases for V and 6 bases for J; bases not matched to a gene: 16. The CDR3: CASSPGGGGGLVDTQYF. CDR3 bases: TGCGCCAGCAGCCCCGGGGGGGGCGGGGGCCTGGTCGATACGCAGTATTTT.

This clonotype was seen a few times. The genes are TRBV5-1 and TRBJ2-2; the match to TRBD1 covers 7 bases. Germline CDR1 and CDR2: SGHRS and YFSETQ. Trimming took 4 bases from V and 4 from J; bases not matched to a gene: 7. The CDR3 is 15 residues long. CDR3 DNA: TGCGCCAGCAGCACACAGGGGACGGGCACCGGGGAGCTGTTTTTT. Protein sequence: CASSTQGTGTGELFF.

This clonotype was observed a handful of times. The rearrangement uses TRBV20-1 and TRBJ2-5; 9 bases align to TRBD1. This CDR3 is 14 amino acids long. The ends lost 1 base at V and 5 bases at J; junction bases unmatched: 5. Germline V gene lookup returns CDR1 DFQATT and CDR2 SNEGSKA (reference sequence). As DNA, the CDR3 is TGCAGTGCTAGAGGCGGGACAGGGCTTGAGACCCAGTACTTC. Encoded protein: CSARGGTGLETQYF.

This clonotype was seen a few times. J is TRBJ2-7 and V is TRBV5-6, with TRBD2 matching over 8 bases. CDR1 and CDR2 from the germline V gene are SGHDT and YYEEEE. The CDR3 length is 15 residues. Trimming at V came to 0 bases and at J to 5 bases, leaving 7 bases not matched to a gene. The CDR3 loop reads CASSLGLAGEDEQYV. The CDR3 DNA reads as TGTGCCAGCAGCTTGGGGCTAGCGGGTGAGGACGAGCAGTACGTC.

V and J are TRBV6-2 or TRBV6-3 and TRBJ2-2; D remains ambiguous. Germline V gives CDR1 MNHEY, CDR2 SVGEGT. The CDR3 loop spans 12 amino acids. The V end lost 0 bases, the J end lost 10 bases, and 6 bases lay between the germline ends. The CDR3 loop reads CASSYSIVELFF. The CDR3 DNA follows: TGTGCCAGCAGTTACTCGATAGTGGAGCTGTTTTTT.